The 26 T cell receptor beta chains in this list originate from one sample, sequenced in a study of vaccination and CD4 T cells after COVID-19. Documented treatment: roughly nine-day PBMC culture with coronavirus spike peptide pools or control peptides (ViraFEST assay). What these receptors recognize is not known. Once obtained from cultured CD4+ T cells, the DNA was sequenced using the Oncomine TCR Beta short-read assay. TCRdb recomputed calls from the PCR reads with MiXCR, one row per CDR3 protein. This table has about 9,100 distinct CDR3 sequences, less than 70% appearing once. Input material: CD4+ T cells from blood, cultured in vitro. These receptors originate from a human donor who had recovered from COVID-19.

The chain couples TRBV7-9 to TRBJ2-7, with 10 bases fitting TRBD2. CDR3 size: 16 residues. CDR1 and CDR2 (germline): SEHNR, FQNEAQ (reference sequence). Losses at the gene ends were 0 bases for V and 4 bases for J; bases not matched to a gene: 6. The CDR3 sequence: CASSLAHWTSGYEQYF. For the CDR3, the DNA is TGTGCCAGCAGCTTAGCCCACTGGACTAGCGGTTACGAGCAGTACTTC.

CDR3 DNA: TGCGCCAGCAGCTTGGGGCCAGTTAACACTGAAGCTTTCTTT. It yields the protein CASSLGPVNTEAFF. V gene TRBV5-1 combines with J gene TRBJ1-1; no clear D gene. This CDR3 contains 14 residues. CDR1 and CDR2 (germline): SGHRS, YFSETQ. Trimming removed 0 bases at V and 2 bases at J, with 8 bases between.

The chain recombines TRBV11-3 with TRBJ2-2; TRBD2 agrees at 9 bases. The CDR3 length is 19 residues. Trimming cost V 5 bases and J 1 base; bases outside gene matches: 14. Germline-derived CDR1 and CDR2 are SGHNT and YENEEA. CDR3 loop: CASSLVRVAGAKNTGELFF. The CDR3 DNA is TGTGCCAGCAGCCTAGTGCGGGTAGCGGGGGCAAAGAACACCGGGGAGCTGTTTTTT.

The V call is TRBV20-1, the J call TRBJ2-1; D may correspond to TRBD1 or TRBD2 (7 bases each). V lost 3 bases and J 3 bases, leaving 24 bases between the germline ends. This CDR3 spans 18 amino acids. Germline CDR1 and CDR2: DFQATT and SNEGSKA (reference sequence). The CDR3 region is CSASPPRSRGGIYNEQFF. The CDR3 bases are TGCAGTGCTAGCCCCCCGAGATCCAGGGGGGGGATCTACAATGAGCAGTTCTTC.

The rearrangement joins TRBV7-2 to TRBJ2-7; 11 nucleotides agree with TRBD2. The trim removed 2 bases at V and 2 bases at J, leaving 8 bases unmatched. CDR3 length: 17 amino acids. Per the germline V gene, CDR1 is SGHTA and CDR2 is FQGNSA. In DNA form, the CDR3 reads TGTGCCAGCAGCTTATACGTAGCGGGGGGGCGGCCCTACGAGCAGTACTTC. Amino acids: CASSLYVAGGRPYEQYF.

The rearrangement uses TRBV6-2 or TRBV6-3 and TRBJ1-2, with TRBD1 as a possible D gene (6 bases). Germline CDR1 and CDR2: MNHEY and SVGEGT. V was trimmed by 5 bases and J by 8 bases, leaving 15 bases between them. The CDR3 is made up of 13 amino acids. CDR3 nucleotides: TGTGCCAGCAGTCTACAGGGTTCTTTCGGCTACACCTTC. It encodes CASSLQGSFGYTF.

This chain uses TRBV30 with TRBJ2-7; no definite D call. Between the trimmed V and J ends, which lost 8 bases and 2 bases, there was a span of 13 bases. Germline V gene sequence: CDR1 GTSNPN, CDR2 SVGIG (reference sequence). CDR3 size: 12 residues. DNA for the CDR3: TGTGCCGGTCAGAGAGCACCCTACGAGCAGTACTTC. It translates to CAGQRAPYEQYF. Complete variable domain (other parts from reference TRBV30 and TRBJ2-7): SQTIHQWPATLVQPVGSPLSLECTVEGTSNPNLYWYRQAAGRGLQLLFYSVGIGQISSEVPQNLSASRPQDRQFILSSKKLLLSDSGFYLCAGQRAPYEQYFGPGTRLTVT.

This chain links TRBV12-5 with TRBJ2-7; D possibly corresponds to TRBD2 (6 bases). V was clipped by 1 base and J by 3 bases, with 13 bases between them. Germline V gene sequence: CDR1 LGHNT, CDR2 FRNRAP. The CDR3 has 15 residues. In DNA form, the CDR3 reads TGTGCTAGTGGTTTGGGACTCTCCGGGGGCTACGAGCAGTACTTC. It encodes CASGLGLSGGYEQYF.

Written as DNA, the CDR3 is TGCAGTGCCCTACAAACAGGGACAGATACGCAGTATTTT. Translated: CSALQTGTDTQYF. The chain has TRBV20-1 and TRBJ2-3; maybe TRBD1 (6 bases). Deletions cut 6 bases from V and 3 bases from J, with 13 bases between. CDR3 length equals 13 residues. The germline gives CDR1 DFQATT, CDR2 SNEGSKA (reference sequence).

The rearrangement uses TRBV7-2 and TRBJ1-1, with a weak D call TRBD1 (6 bases). Trimming removed 5 bases from V and 11 bases from J, with 18 bases in between. Germline V gene lookup returns CDR1 SGHTA and CDR2 FQGNSA. The CDR3 has 13 residues. The DNA for the CDR3 is TGTGCCAGCAGCCCTATACCTCAGGGGTCGGCTTTCTTT. This sequence encodes CASSPIPQGSAFF.

V usage is TRBV10-3 and J usage is TRBJ1-2, with D possibly being TRBD1 (6 bases). This CDR3 comprises 15 residues. The V gene's germline CDR1 is ENHRY and CDR2 SYGVKD. Trimming took off 5 bases at V and 7 bases at J, with 20 bases between the two ends. The CDR3 coding sequence is TGTGCCATCAGTTTCCGGGACATATCGTCGGGTGGCTACACCTTC. Residues: CAISFRDISSGGYTF.

This clonotype showed up just once. The rearrangement links TRBV10-3 to TRBJ1-1; 11 bases agree with TRBD1. Unmatched junction bases numbered 2, after V lost 5 bases and J lost 6 bases. Germline V gene data show CDR1 as ENHRY and CDR2 as SYGVKD. The CDR3 extends over 13 amino acids. The CDR3 coding sequence is TGTGCCATCAGTAAGGGACAGGGGGCTGAAGCTTTCTTT. The encoded protein is CAISKGQGAEAFF.

The gene calls are TRBV27 and TRBJ1-6, with 9 bases matching TRBD1. Looked up from germline, CDR1 is MNHEY and CDR2 is SMNVEV (reference sequence). V lost 4 bases to trimming and J lost 7 bases; unmatched junction nucleotides: 2. The CDR3 is 14 residues long. CDR3 region: CASSSDRGNSPLHF. The DNA for the CDR3 is TGTGCCAGCAGTTCCGACAGGGGGAATTCACCCCTCCACTTT.

This clonotype turned up a few times. The chain uses TRBV7-7 and TRBJ2-3, with D perhaps being TRBD1 or TRBD2 (6 bases each). Germline V gene lookup returns CDR1 SSHAT and CDR2 FNYEAQ (reference sequence). V lost 5 bases and J 0 bases, leaving 9 bases between the germline ends. The CDR3 spans 14 residues. CDR3 protein: CASSPGASTDTQYF. CDR3 DNA: TGTGCCAGCAGCCCGGGGGCTAGCACAGATACGCAGTATTTT.

This chain uses TRBV7-2 with TRBJ1-6; D is uncertain. Germline values: CDR1 SGHTA, CDR2 FQGNSA. Deletions cut 3 bases from V and 7 bases from J, with 13 bases between. The CDR3 runs to 15 residues. In nucleotides, the CDR3 is TGTGCCAGCAGCTTGGTCCCGAAACTAAATTCACCCCTCCACTTT. Residues: CASSLVPKLNSPLHF.

The rearrangement uses TRBV7-9 and TRBJ1-3, with D maybe TRBD1 (5 bases). Germline CDR1 is SEHNR and CDR2 is FQNEAQ (reference sequence). V was clipped by 2 bases and J by 0 bases, with 11 bases between them. CDR3 length: 16 amino acids. CDR3 sequence: CASSLRGVGSGNTIYF. The DNA for the CDR3 is TGTGCCAGCAGCTTAAGAGGGGTCGGCTCTGGAAACACCATATATTTT.

The chain links TRBV7-3 to TRBJ1-1, with 8 positions matching TRBD1. From germline, CDR1 is SGHTA and CDR2 FQGTGA. The length of the CDR3 is 16 residues. Trimming removed 0 bases from V and 0 bases from J; junction bases left unmatched: 3. The CDR3 region is CASSLTAGQVNTEAFF. The CDR3 DNA follows: TGTGCCAGCAGCTTAACGGCGGGACAGGTGAACACTGAAGCTTTCTTT.

J is TRBJ1-2 and V is TRBV6-1; unclear D gene. This CDR3 is 11 amino acids long. The V and J ends lost 6 bases and 5 bases respectively, with 7 bases between them. The germline CDR1 and CDR2 sequences are MNHNS and SASEGT. The CDR3 reads CASRTVYGYTF. Written as DNA, the CDR3 is TGTGCCAGCAGAACGGTATATGGCTACACCTTC.

The J gene is TRBJ2-2, the V gene TRBV2; TRBD2 agrees at 13 bases. Germline assignment: CDR1 SNHLY and CDR2 FYNNEI. The CDR3 has 16 amino acids. With V trimmed by 8 bases and J by 5 bases, 8 bases remained unmatched. The CDR3 protein is CASRRLAGGGTGELFF. For the CDR3, the DNA is TGTGCCAGCCGCCGACTAGCGGGGGGTGGGACCGGGGAGCTGTTTTTT.

The rearrangement uses TRBV20-1 and TRBJ1-1; no reliable D call. The V gene lost 0 bases and the J gene lost 4 bases, with 9 bases spanning the gap. The CDR3 runs 13 residues. The germline CDR1 and CDR2 sequences are DFQATT and SNEGSKA (reference sequence). The CDR3, as DNA: TGCAGTGCTAGAGATTTTGGCTCCACTGAAGCTTTCTTT. This translates into CSARDFGSTEAFF.

This clonotype was seen more than once but under ten times. The chain is built from TRBV19 and TRBJ2-3; 10 nucleotides agree with TRBD2. J was trimmed by 4 bases and V by 0 bases; bases with no gene match: 4. Germline-derived CDR1 and CDR2 are LNHDA and SQIVND (reference sequence). The CDR3 runs to 16 residues. The CDR3 DNA is TGTGCCAGTAGTATAGATATAGCGGGAGGTGCAGATACGCAGTATTTT. Protein product: CASSIDIAGGADTQYF. Using reference TRBV19 and TRBJ2-3 for the parts outside the CDR3, the full variable domain is DGGITQSPKYLFRKEGQNVTLSCEQNLNHDAMYWYRQDPGQGLRLIYYSQIVNDFQKGDIAEGYSVSREKKESFPLTVTSAQKNPTAFYLCASSIDIAGGADTQYFGPGTRLTVL.

A word on this clonotype: An end of the junction does not agree with germline; a read error may underlie this. The CDR3 nucleotides read TGTGCTAGCAGCCCGCCCGAGACGGGCACAGATACGCAGTATTTT. It specifies CASSPPETGTDTQYF. V and J are TRBV7-7 and TRBJ2-3; no clear D gene. CDR1 is SSHAT, CDR2 FNYEAQ, per germline (reference sequence). The CDR3 runs to 15 residues. Variable domain in full (rest from reference TRBV7-7 and TRBJ2-3): GAGVSQSPRYKVTKRGQDVTLRCDPISSHATLYWYQQALGQGPEFLTYFNYEAQPDKSGLPSDRFSAERPEGSISTLTIQRTEQRDSAMYRCASSPPETGTDTQYFGPGTRLTVL.

The V gene is TRBV5-1, the J gene TRBJ2-5, with D possibly matching TRBD2 (5 bases). Looked up from germline, CDR1 is SGHRS and CDR2 is YFSETQ. The CDR3 covers 16 residues. Between the trimmed V and J ends, which lost 4 bases and 4 bases, there was a span of 20 bases. CDR3 in amino acids: CASSMGSGYILETQYF. The CDR3, as DNA: TGCGCCAGCAGCATGGGGAGTGGCTACATACTAGAGACCCAGTACTTC.

The chain recombines TRBV27 with TRBJ2-1; D unresolved. This CDR3 has 14 residues. V was shortened by 5 bases and J by 2 bases, with 10 bases between the two germline ends. CDR1 and CDR2 from the germline V gene are MNHEY and SMNVEV (reference sequence). The CDR3 sequence is CASSPNGPYNEQFF. CDR3 DNA sequence: TGTGCCAGCAGTCCGAATGGTCCCTACAATGAGCAGTTCTTC.

The chain carries TRBV10-2 and TRBJ2-5; no clear D gene. The CDR3 is 14 residues long. Germline CDR1 is WSHSY and CDR2 is SAAADI. V was clipped by 3 bases and J by 1 base, with 9 bases between them. The DNA of the CDR3 is TGCGCCAGCAGTGATTTTGTGGGCCAAGAGACCCAGTACTTC. Its protein is CASSDFVGQETQYF.

A few counts support this clonotype. The gene calls are TRBV15 and TRBJ1-2; D gene uncertain. This CDR3 comprises 15 residues. CDR1 is LNHNV, CDR2 YYDKDF, per germline (reference sequence). Trimming pared 4 bases from V and 1 base from J, leaving 13 bases between. CDR3 residues: CATSNAGRNNYGYTF. Written as DNA, the CDR3 is TGTGCCACCAGCAACGCAGGCCGAAATAACTATGGCTACACCTTC.